This TCR beta chain derives from a study of pediatric ulcerative colitis. Points from the study as a whole: Blood-rectal clonal overlap within each person was significantly higher in ulcerative colitis patients than controls. Some T cells in rectal biopsies may come from blood, especially with overt colitis. A couple of rectal CDR3 clonotypes occurred in all ulcerative colitis patients.

In germline, CDR1 is WNHNN, CDR2 SYGVQD (reference sequence). V lost 8 bases and J 1 base, leaving 14 bases between the germline ends. The CDR3 sequence is 14 residues long. Sequencing used immunoSEQ multiplex PCR; TCRdb keeps in-frame clones, though not all of them. This table holds fewer than 20,000 clones, 80% found once. Notes on this clone: Its antigen is undetermined.

The rectum was sampled with one to two pinch biopsies at colonoscopy. Controls: normal colonoscopy findings, no IBD within the following year. This chain joins TRBV10-1 and TRBJ1-1; tentatively, D is TRBD1 (5 bases). The sequenced material came from gut tissue. The TCR originated in a boy under 18 who was a control in a study of pediatric ulcerative colitis. CDR3 bases: TGCGCCAGCCGTCGGGGACCTCCGAACACTGAAGCTTTCTTT. This gives the protein CASRRGPPNTEAFF.